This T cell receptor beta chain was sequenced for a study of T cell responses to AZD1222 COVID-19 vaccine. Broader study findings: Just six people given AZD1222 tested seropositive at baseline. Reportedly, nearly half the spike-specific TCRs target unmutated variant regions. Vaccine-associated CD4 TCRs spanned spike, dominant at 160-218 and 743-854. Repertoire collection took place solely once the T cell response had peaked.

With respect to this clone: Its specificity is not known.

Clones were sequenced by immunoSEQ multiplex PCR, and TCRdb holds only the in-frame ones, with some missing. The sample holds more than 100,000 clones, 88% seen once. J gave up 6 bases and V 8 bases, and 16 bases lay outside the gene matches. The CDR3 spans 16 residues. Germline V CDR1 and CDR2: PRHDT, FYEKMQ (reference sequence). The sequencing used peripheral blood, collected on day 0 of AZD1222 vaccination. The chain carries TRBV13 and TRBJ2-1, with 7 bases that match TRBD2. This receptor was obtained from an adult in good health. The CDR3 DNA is TGTGCCAGCCGATCCGCCATGGGGGGGACCACCAATGAGCAGTTCTTC. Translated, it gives CASRSAMGGTTNEQFF.